This T cell receptor (beta chain) was sequenced in a study of graft-versus-host responses after intestinal transplantation. On the study more broadly: Among the recipients, transplants were multivisceral, liver-intestinal, or isolated intestinal. Anti-thymocyte globulin induction preceded two to four years of tacrolimus and steroid maintenance in all recipients. Whole-study findings and limits: GvH clonotypes were identified within recipient marrow, with a subset emerging first in ileum or blood.

The starting material, graft tissue, was processed to release intraepithelial and lamina propria lymphocytes. The assay was immunoSEQ multiplex PCR, and TCRdb's table has in-frame clones only and misses some. Altogether over 60,000 clones are present, about nine tenths being singletons, with the ten largest covering under 2%. To note about this clone: Its antigen is unidentified.

The clonotype was recovered from a human patient who received an intestinal transplant, so some T cells may come from the graft donor. The sequenced sample was ileum tissue, obtained less than 400 days after transplant.

The CDR3 reads CASSGVEGDDTQYF. Here the CDR3 DNA reads TGTGCCAGCAGTGGGGTCGAGGGCGACGATACGCAGTATTTT. V gene TRBV6-5 combines with J gene TRBJ2-3; perhaps TRBD2 as D (5 bases). V dropped 5 bases and J dropped 6 bases, with 15 bases sitting between them. The CDR3 is 14 amino acids. Germline V lookup: CDR1 MNHEY, CDR2 SVGAGI.